The 32 T cell receptor beta chains below come from one sample, sequenced in a study of blood T cell repertoires in COVID-19. The method was immunoSEQ multiplex PCR; TCRdb's version includes in-frame clones alone and lacks a portion of them. The table has fewer than 70,000 clones, roughly four fifths seen once. Sequences were obtained from peripheral blood. The receptors come from a human donor in a cohort sampled during active COVID-19.

In this sample, this clone turned up once. The chain links TRBV6-2 or TRBV6-3 to TRBJ1-1; 8 nucleotides agree with TRBD1. The CDR3 spans 14 residues. CDR1 is MNHEY and CDR2 is SVGEGT in the germline V gene. Unmatched junction bases numbered 5, after V lost 7 bases and J lost 1 base. CDR3 bases: TGTGCCAGCATCCCGACAGGGGAGAACACTGAAGCTTTCTTT. It specifies CASIPTGENTEAFF.

CDR3 nucleotide sequence: TGTGCCAGTGAGAGTATAGCGGGTGGAAATAATGAGCAGTTCTTC. Translated: CASESIAGGNNEQFF. The V and J genes are TRBV3-1 (or the pseudogene TRBV3-2) and TRBJ2-1; 7 bases align to TRBD2. CDR1 and CDR2 (germline): LGHDT, YNNKEL (reference sequence). This CDR3 comprises 15 residues. Trimming cost V 9 bases and J 7 bases; bases outside gene matches: 15.

The chain joins TRBV9 to TRBJ2-5; TRBD2 is a possible D gene (6 bases). This CDR3 is built from 15 residues. The V gene lost 2 bases and the J gene lost 0 bases, with 11 bases spanning the gap. Germline V CDR1 and CDR2: SGDLS, YYNGEE. This CDR3 is CASSVSGGDQETQYF. CDR3 bases: TGTGCCAGCAGCGTTTCGGGCGGGGACCAAGAGACCCAGTACTTC.

This clone has more than one count but fewer than ten. The V call is TRBV30, the J call TRBJ2-1, with TRBD1 matching 8 bases. CDR1 and CDR2 from the germline V gene are GTSNPN and SVGIG (reference sequence). The CDR3 contains 19 residues. The trim removed 3 bases at V and 0 bases at J, leaving 16 bases unmatched. CDR3 DNA sequence: TGTGCCTGGAGCTCCGGGACAGGTGGGCAAGGGAGCTCCTACAATGAGCAGTTCTTC. Translating it yields CAWSSGTGGQGSSYNEQFF. Full variable domain (missing parts from reference TRBV30 and TRBJ2-1): SQTIHQWPATLVQPVGSPLSLECTVEGTSNPNLYWYRQAAGRGLQLLFYSVGIGQISSEVPQNLSASRPQDRQFILSSKKLLLSDSGFYLCAWSSGTGGQGSSYNEQFFGPGTRLTVL.

This sequence joins TRBV11-2 and TRBJ1-2; maybe TRBD1 (5 bases). Germline V lookup: CDR1 SGHAT, CDR2 FQNNGV. CDR3 length: 14 amino acids. V gave up 1 base and J gave up 4 bases, with 10 bases separating them. CDR3 DNA: TGTGCCAGCAGCTTAGGGCAGGGCGGCTATGGCTACACCTTC. Its protein product is CASSLGQGGYGYTF.

CDR3 sequence reads: CASSGAGTVGNTIYF. In DNA form, the CDR3 reads TGTGCCAGCAGTGGCGCCGGGACAGTAGGAAACACCATATATTTT. V usage is TRBV25-1 and J usage is TRBJ1-3; 7 nucleotides align to TRBD1. The junction had 7 bases not matched to a gene; V was cut back by 4 bases and J by 4 bases. Germline V gives CDR1 MGHDK, CDR2 SYGVNS. The CDR3 extends over 15 amino acids. Full variable domain (rest looked up from reference TRBV25-1 and TRBJ1-3): EADIYQTPRYLVIGTGKKITLECSQTMGHDKMYWYQQDPGMELHLIHYSYGVNSTEKGDLSSESTVSRIRTEHFPLTLESARPSHTSQYLCASSGAGTVGNTIYFGEGSWLTVV.

The chain is built from TRBV21-1 and TRBJ2-7; no DNA check was done on the table's D call, TRBD1. TRBV21-1 is a documented pseudogene. The CDR3 contains 16 residues. The CDR3, as DNA: TGTGCCAGCAGCAAAGAGGGGTCGCCCCGCTCCTACGAGCAGTACTTC. Protein: CASSKEGSPRSYEQYF.

The rearrangement links TRBV2 to TRBJ2-1; D is possibly TRBD2 (5 bases). The CDR3 is 14 residues long. V was cut by 4 bases and J by 10 bases, with 17 bases left in between. Germline V gene data show CDR1 as SNHLY and CDR2 as FYNNEI. This chain's CDR3 is CASSVGPRGREQFF. For the CDR3, the DNA is TGTGCCAGCAGTGTCGGGCCTAGAGGGCGGGAGCAGTTCTTC.

This clone appeared once. The V call is TRBV10-2, the J call TRBJ1-2; the D gene is possibly TRBD1 (6 bases). The CDR3 runs 14 residues. V shed 0 bases and J shed 8 bases, with 13 bases lying between them. The germline CDR1 and CDR2 sequences are WSHSY and SAAADI. CDR3 DNA: TGCGCCAGCAGTGAGTCGAACGCAGGGGTCGGCTACACCTTC. This encodes CASSESNAGVGYTF.

The rearrangement joins TRBV24-1 to TRBJ1-5; no reliable D call. This CDR3 spans 13 amino acids. V was trimmed by 9 bases and J by 3 bases, leaving 11 bases between them. The germline V gene has CDR1 KGHDR and CDR2 SFDVKD. As DNA, the CDR3 is TGTGCCACCCAGGCCGGGAACAATCAGCCCCAGCATTTT. This codes for CATQAGNNQPQHF.

The gene calls are TRBV11-2 and TRBJ1-2, with TRBD1 identical over 10 bases. The germline CDR1 and CDR2 sequences are SGHAT and FQNNGV. The V and J ends lost 3 bases and 4 bases, in that order; junction bases with no gene match: 8. The CDR3 is 16 amino acids. In DNA, the CDR3 is TGTGCCAGCAGCTTTGGCTCGACAGGGGGCGGCTATGGCTACACCTTC. Protein: CASSFGSTGGGYGYTF.

V usage is TRBV27 and J usage is TRBJ2-1; D is unclear. This CDR3 is 12 amino acids long. V was trimmed by 5 bases and J by 6 bases, leaving 8 bases between them. The germline V gene has CDR1 MNHEY and CDR2 SMNVEV (reference sequence). The CDR3 here is CASSISVNEQFF. CDR3 coding DNA: TGTGCCAGCAGTATCAGCGTCAATGAGCAGTTCTTC.

This clone showed up just a few times. The rearrangement joins TRBV27 to TRBJ1-4; no clear D gene. Germline V CDR1 and CDR2: MNHEY, SMNVEV (reference sequence). Trimming cost V 6 bases and J 4 bases, with 18 bases left between them. The length of the CDR3 is 16 residues. The CDR3: CASRVPPDLSNEKLFF. The CDR3 DNA sequence: TGTGCCAGCAGAGTCCCCCCGGACTTAAGTAATGAAAAACTGTTTTTT.

V gene TRBV4-2 combines with J gene TRBJ2-4, with a weak D call TRBD2 (5 bases). The germline V and J ends were trimmed by 5 bases and 7 bases, with 21 bases remaining between them. The germline gives CDR1 LGHNA, CDR2 YNFKEQ. The CDR3 contains 16 residues. Here the CDR3 DNA reads TGTGCCAGCAGCGAATCACCGGGATCCGGGTGGAACATTCAGTACTTC. This codes for CASSESPGSGWNIQYF.

The chain uses TRBV29-1 and TRBJ2-3, with 7 bases that match TRBD1. V was clipped by 3 bases and J by 5 bases; unmatched bases: 11. The germline V gene encodes CDR1 SQVTM and CDR2 ANQGSEA. This CDR3 comprises 15 residues. The CDR3 loop reads CSVESTGDFIDTQYF. In DNA, the CDR3 is TGCAGCGTTGAGTCTACAGGGGATTTTATAGATACGCAGTATTTT.

This clone was picked up a small number of times. The chain combines TRBV4-2 with TRBJ1-3, with D unresolved. CDR1 is LGHNA, CDR2 YNFKEQ, per germline. Trimming removed 4 bases from V and 8 bases from J, with 15 bases in between. CDR3 length equals 14 residues. This chain's CDR3 is CASSPPDMAYTIYF. The DNA of the CDR3 is TGTGCCAGCAGCCCACCTGACATGGCGTACACCATATATTTT.

The chain links TRBV21-1 to TRBJ1-2; TRBD1, the D gene given by the table, was not confirmed from the DNA. TRBV21-1 is given as a pseudogene. The CDR3 has 15 residues. The CDR3 loop reads CASSKEGNIGIGYTF. In DNA, the CDR3 is TGTGCCAGCAGCAAAGAGGGGAACATTGGGATTGGCTACACCTTC.

The V call is TRBV5-4, the J call TRBJ1-6, with 7 bases that match TRBD1. The CDR3 is 15 amino acids. Per the germline V gene, CDR1 is SGHNT and CDR2 is YYREEE (reference sequence). V gave up 2 bases and J gave up 9 bases; unmatched junction bases: 8. The CDR3 DNA is TGTGCCAGCAGCTTAAAACAGGGGAGTGGTTCACCCCTCCACTTT. Translation: CASSLKQGSGSPLHF.

This clone showed up just a few times. This chain joins TRBV3-1 (or the pseudogene TRBV3-2) and TRBJ2-7; unclear D gene. This CDR3 has 15 residues. V lost 4 bases to trimming and J lost 4 bases, with 17 bases between them. Germline CDR1 is LGHDT and CDR2 is YNNKEL (reference sequence). CDR3 region: CASSPETHAYYEQYF. The DNA for the CDR3 is TGTGCCAGCAGCCCTGAAACTCACGCATATTACGAGCAGTACTTC.

This clone has ten or more counts. The gene calls are TRBV5-1 and TRBJ2-6, with D possibly being TRBD1 (6 bases). Germline V lookup: CDR1 SGHRS, CDR2 YFSETQ. This CDR3 region has 17 residues. V was clipped by 0 bases and J by 0 bases, with 10 bases between them. In nucleotides, the CDR3 is TGCGCCAGCAGCTTGGGGACAGTTACCTCTGGGGCCAACGTCCTGACTTTC. Protein: CASSLGTVTSGANVLTF.

The genes are TRBV6-5 and TRBJ1-2; D gene uncertain. The CDR3 has 14 residues. Trimming cost V 0 bases and J 4 bases, with 9 bases left between them. Germline loops: CDR1 MNHEY, CDR2 SVGAGI. The CDR3 loop reads CASSYSSGLYGYTF. The CDR3, as DNA: TGTGCCAGCAGTTACTCGAGCGGACTCTATGGCTACACCTTC.

V and J are TRBV7-2 and TRBJ1-2; tentative D call: TRBD1 (5 bases). The CDR3 consists of 14 residues. The germline V gene encodes CDR1 SGHTA and CDR2 FQGNSA. The V and J ends lost 2 bases and 4 bases respectively, with 11 bases between them. CDR3 region: CASSLQGFGYGYTF. As DNA, the CDR3 is TGTGCCAGCAGCTTACAGGGTTTTGGCTATGGCTACACCTTC.

The chain is built from TRBV6-2 or TRBV6-3 and TRBJ2-7, with a tentative D call TRBD2 (7 bases). Germline CDR1 MNHEY, CDR2 SVGEGT. Deletions cut 2 bases from V and 1 base from J, with 21 bases between. There are 18 residues in the CDR3. CDR3 in amino acids: CASSYPLPGGHVSYEQYF. CDR3 DNA sequence: TGTGCCAGCAGTTACCCCCTTCCCGGGGGGCATGTATCCTACGAGCAGTACTTC.

The chain is built from TRBV7-9 and TRBJ1-2; D uncertain. Germline values: CDR1 SEHNR, CDR2 FQNEAQ (reference sequence). The CDR3 is 13 amino acids. The V gene lost 4 bases and the J gene lost 6 bases, with 12 bases spanning the gap. Here the CDR3 DNA reads TGTGCCAGCAGCTCGGAGGGAGGTGATGGCTACACCTTC. Translating gives CASSSEGGDGYTF.

This chain links TRBV7-2 with TRBJ1-6; D gene unclear. The length of the CDR3 is 15 residues. Trimming removed 1 base from V and 0 bases from J, with 4 bases in between. CDR1 and CDR2 from the germline V gene are SGHTA and FQGNSA. The CDR3 sequence: CASSLVGSYNSPLHF. CDR3 sequence (DNA): TGTGCCAGCAGCTTAGTCGGCTCCTATAATTCACCCCTCCACTTT.

The chain uses TRBV9 and TRBJ2-7; D is uncertain. The CDR3 consists of 14 residues. From germline, CDR1 is SGDLS and CDR2 YYNGEE. V lost 4 bases to trimming and J lost 4 bases, with 15 bases between them. The CDR3 protein is CASSPDGRMYEQYF. DNA of the CDR3: TGTGCCAGCAGCCCCGATGGCAGGATGTACGAGCAGTACTTC.

The V call is TRBV13, the J call TRBJ2-7; 8 bases are a match to TRBD2. Germline CDR1 reads PRHDT; CDR2 reads FYEKMQ (reference sequence). Trimming cost V 0 bases and J 3 bases; bases outside gene matches: 19. The CDR3 spans 20 residues. The CDR3 region has the DNA TGTGCCAGCAGCTTAGGGATCGCCCAACGGGTTGAGCGGGAGATCTACGAGCAGTACTTC. The encoded protein is CASSLGIAQRVEREIYEQYF.

The chain combines TRBV4-1 with TRBJ2-7; TRBD2 agrees at 8 bases. This CDR3 region has 14 residues. CDR1 is MGHRA and CDR2 is YSYEKL in the germline V gene. After removal of 3 bases from V and 4 bases from J, the junction contained 5 bases not matched to a gene. CDR3 residues: CASSHERGPYEQYF. The CDR3 coding sequence is TGCGCCAGCAGCCATGAGCGGGGGCCGTACGAGCAGTACTTC.

J is TRBJ2-7 and V is TRBV3-1 (or the pseudogene TRBV3-2); possible D gene TRBD1, 6 bases. Germline V CDR1 and CDR2: LGHDT, YNNKEL (reference sequence). The CDR3 is 15 residues long. Trimming took 1 base from V and 1 from J, leaving 11 bases between them. CDR3 residues: CASSQGTVSSYEQYF. CDR3 nucleotides: TGTGCCAGCAGCCAAGGGACAGTGAGTTCCTACGAGCAGTACTTC.

The chain joins TRBV28 to TRBJ2-2; D gene ambiguous. The germline gives CDR1 MDHEN, CDR2 SYDVKM. The CDR3 length is 13 residues. Trimming took 8 bases from V and 4 from J, leaving 11 bases between them. The CDR3, as DNA: TGTGCCAGCCGGAGATCGAGCACCGGGGAGCTGTTTTTT. This codes for CASRRSSTGELFF.

The chain carries TRBV30 and TRBJ2-2, with 10 bases that match TRBD1. V was clipped by 2 bases and J by 6 bases; unmatched bases: 15. Germline V gene lookup returns CDR1 GTSNPN and CDR2 SVGIG (reference sequence). The length of the CDR3 is 18 residues. The CDR3 loop reads CAWSIWFGGQGPSGELFF. CDR3 nucleotides: TGTGCCTGGAGTATTTGGTTTGGGGGACAGGGGCCGTCCGGGGAGCTGTTTTTT.

DNA for the CDR3: TGTGCCAGCTGCCTAGCGGGGGGTAATGAGCAGTTCTTC. The encoded protein is CASCLAGGNEQFF. The rearrangement joins TRBV7-2 to TRBJ2-1, with 11 nucleotides matching TRBD2. Unmatched junction bases numbered 4, after V lost 8 bases and J lost 7 bases. Germline lookup yields CDR1 SGHTA and CDR2 FQGNSA. The CDR3 is 13 residues long.